This TCR beta chain stems from a study of cytomegalovirus exposure and HLA in healthy donors. Study results and caveats: Serostatus for CMV was the only available immune exposure information. Rarity held for most TCR sequences, but there were some public TCRs that occurred in many donors. Donors belonging to an Asian-associated ancestry cluster reportedly showed fewer N-insertions in productive TCRs than the 666-donor mean, according to what a later analysis found.

Trimming took 4 bases from V and 6 from J; bases not matched to a gene: 24. The germline CDR1 and CDR2 sequences are SGHTS and YDEGEE. CDR3 size: 19 residues. Only a few counts were recorded for this clone. The antigen remains unidentified. In the PCR, 60 Vbeta and 13 Jbeta primers were used. In the authors' methods: Unique TCR beta chains totaled about 73 million in a later count, with roughly 11 million of them shared. The repertoire was sequenced with immunoSEQ multiplex PCR; TCRdb's copy has only in-frame clones and lacks some. V and J calls plus clone size are reproduced from that table; the DNA served to infer D and trimming. The sample shows over 100,000 clones, approximately 9% of them seen only once.

This sequence joins TRBV5-8 and TRBJ2-7, with 8 bases that match TRBD1. The sequence derives from a woman aged 35 to 49 in good health and CMV-seropositive. What was sequenced was PBMCs. CDR3 amino acids: CASSPENPWNAGGFGEQYF. The CDR3 DNA reads TGTGCCAGCAGCCCCGAAAACCCCTGGAACGCAGGGGGCTTTGGCGAGCAGTACTTC. The entire variable domain, with the rest obtained from reference TRBV5-8 and TRBJ2-7, is as follows: EAGVTQSPTHLIKTRGQQATLRCSPISGHTSVYWYQQALGLGLQFLLWYDEGEERNRGNFPPRFSGRQFPNYSSELNVNALELEDSALYLCASSPENPWNAGGFGEQYFGPGTRLTVT.